This note documents a single T cell receptor beta chain sequence. Those who participated ranged in age from roughly 18 to 90 years and resided in around 22 US areas. All recovered Cohort 3 donors got two negative PCRs, got clearance, or saw symptom resolution. The data are from a study of blood T cell repertoires in COVID-19. Germline CDR1 is MRHNA and CDR2 is SNTAGT. The V and J ends lost 6 bases and 1 base, in that order; junction bases with no gene match: 3. The CDR3 covers 15 residues. This table comes from immunoSEQ multiplex PCR, and its TCRdb copy is limited to in-frame clones, with some not included. The table lists about 180,000 clones, 88% of them singletons.

The sample comprised PBMCs or T cells enriched from blood (not recorded which). V is TRBV6-4 and J is TRBJ2-3, with 11 nucleotides matching TRBD2. This sequence was found in a woman younger than 30 who had recovered from COVID-19. In nucleotides, the CDR3 is TGTGCCAGCAGGAAGACTAGCGGGGGCACAGATACGCAGTATTTT. This translates into CASRKTSGGTDTQYF.